The present TCR beta chain was sequenced within a study of Graves' ophthalmopathy and Graves' hyperthyroidism. Findings and limits, study-wide: Using a 13-signature model, the authors split ophthalmopathy from stable hyperthyroidism, with around 89% sensitivity and around 84% specificity.

The CDR3 spans 14 residues. V lost 6 bases, J lost 3 bases, and 15 bases lay in between. From germline, CDR1 is ENHRY and CDR2 SYGVKD. The sequenced template was RNA, covering the TCR beta CDR3 region. After a first-round RT-PCR with HTBI primers, a second-round multiplex PCR was run. TCRdb analysed the multiplex PCR reads with MiXCR anew, one entry per CDR3 protein. The table shows around 1.1 million distinct CDR3 sequences, with less than 45% occurring only once. Physicians reached a diagnosis by relying on clinical symptoms, serum thyroxine, TRAb, thyroid ultrasound and orbital computed tomography. About this clonotype: The antigen remains undetermined.

Sequenced material: peripheral blood or thyroid tissue (not recorded which). This TCR came from an adult man with Graves' hyperthyroidism. V is TRBV10-3 and J is TRBJ2-7; D not certain. CDR3 DNA: TGTGCCATCAGCCGAAGCAGGAAAAACTACGAGCAGTACTTC. It yields the protein CAISRSRKNYEQYF.